The T cell receptor beta chain described here comes from a study of T cell changes during pregnancy in multiple sclerosis. Germline CDR1 KGHSH, CDR2 LQKENI. V was pared by 2 bases and J by 1 base, with 14 bases between. This CDR3 contains 16 residues. The protocol was immunoSEQ multiplex PCR, while the TCRdb copy is restricted to in-frame clones and leaves out a portion. The sample lists about 44,000 clones; about 89% were seen once. Sequencing used CD4+ T cells from peripheral blood mononuclear cells, obtained after pregnancy. The V and J genes are TRBV18 and TRBJ1-1; D is unresolved. The receptor was isolated from a female donor with multiple sclerosis, enrolled in a pregnancy study. Written as DNA, the CDR3 is TGTGCCAGCTCACCAAAAGAAGTTACGGGGAACACTGAAGCTTTCTTT. It yields the protein CASSPKEVTGNTEAFF.